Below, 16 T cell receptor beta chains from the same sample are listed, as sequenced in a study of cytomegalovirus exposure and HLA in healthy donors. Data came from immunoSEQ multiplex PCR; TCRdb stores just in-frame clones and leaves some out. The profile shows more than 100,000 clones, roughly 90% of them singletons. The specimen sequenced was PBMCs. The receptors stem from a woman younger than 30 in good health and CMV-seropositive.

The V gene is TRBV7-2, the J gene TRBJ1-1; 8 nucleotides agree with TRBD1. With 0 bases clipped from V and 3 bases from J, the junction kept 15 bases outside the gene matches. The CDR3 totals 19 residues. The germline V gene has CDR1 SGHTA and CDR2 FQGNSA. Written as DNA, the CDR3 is TGTGCCAGCAGCTTAGCATTCTATGAGGGGACAGGTTTCGACACTGAAGCTTTCTTT. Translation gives CASSLAFYEGTGFDTEAFF.

The CDR3 region is CASSENSIEKLFF. The DNA of the CDR3 is TGTGCCAGCAGTGAAAACTCTATTGAAAAACTGTTTTTT. The V call is TRBV2, the J call TRBJ1-4; D gene unclear. The CDR3 spans 13 residues. V was clipped by 2 bases and J by 7 bases, with 8 bases between them. Looked up from germline, CDR1 is SNHLY and CDR2 is FYNNEI.

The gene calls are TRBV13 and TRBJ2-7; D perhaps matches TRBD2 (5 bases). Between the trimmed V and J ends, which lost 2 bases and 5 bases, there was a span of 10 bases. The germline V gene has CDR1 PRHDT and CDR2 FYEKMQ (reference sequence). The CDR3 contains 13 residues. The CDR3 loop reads CASSLSSLNEQYF. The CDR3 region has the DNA TGTGCCAGCAGCTTATCTAGCTTGAACGAGCAGTACTTC.

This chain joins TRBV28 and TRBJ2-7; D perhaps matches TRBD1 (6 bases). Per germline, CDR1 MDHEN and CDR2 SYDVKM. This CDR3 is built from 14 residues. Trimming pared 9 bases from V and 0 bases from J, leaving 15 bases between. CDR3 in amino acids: CASQPDRFSYEQYF. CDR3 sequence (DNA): TGTGCCAGTCAGCCCGACAGGTTCTCCTACGAGCAGTACTTC.

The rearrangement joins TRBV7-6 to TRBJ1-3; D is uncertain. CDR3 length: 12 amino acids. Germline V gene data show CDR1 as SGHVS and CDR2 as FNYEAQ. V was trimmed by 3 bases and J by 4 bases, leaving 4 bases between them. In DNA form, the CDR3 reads TGTGCCAGCAGCTTGACAGGAAACACCATATATTTT. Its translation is CASSLTGNTIYF.

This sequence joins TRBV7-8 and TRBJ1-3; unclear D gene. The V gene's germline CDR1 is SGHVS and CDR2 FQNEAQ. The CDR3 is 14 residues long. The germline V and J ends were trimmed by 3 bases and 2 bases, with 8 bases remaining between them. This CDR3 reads CASSFRGPGNTIYF. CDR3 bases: TGTGCCAGCAGCTTTCGAGGCCCTGGAAACACCATATATTTT. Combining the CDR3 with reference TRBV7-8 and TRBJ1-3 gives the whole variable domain GAGVSQSPRYKVAKRGQDVALRCDPISGHVSLFWYQQALGQGPEFLTYFQNEAQLDKSGLPSDRFFAERPEGSVSTLKIQRTQQEDSAVYLCASSFRGPGNTIYFGEGSWLTVV.

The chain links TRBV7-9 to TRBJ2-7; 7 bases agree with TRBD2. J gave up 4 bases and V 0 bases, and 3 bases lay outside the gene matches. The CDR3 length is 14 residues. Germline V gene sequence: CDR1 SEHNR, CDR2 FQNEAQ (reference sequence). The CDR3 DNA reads TGTGCCAGCAGCTTAGCGCTCGGGGGGTACGAGCAGTACTTC. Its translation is CASSLALGGYEQYF.

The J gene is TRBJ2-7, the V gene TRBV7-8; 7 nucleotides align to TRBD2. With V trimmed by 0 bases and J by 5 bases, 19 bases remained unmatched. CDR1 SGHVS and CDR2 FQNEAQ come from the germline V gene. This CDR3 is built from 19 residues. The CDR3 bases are TGTGCCAGCAGCTTAGCGCGGGTCGTTGGCGGGAGTCTCCCTGACGAGCAGTACTTC. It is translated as CASSLARVVGGSLPDEQYF.

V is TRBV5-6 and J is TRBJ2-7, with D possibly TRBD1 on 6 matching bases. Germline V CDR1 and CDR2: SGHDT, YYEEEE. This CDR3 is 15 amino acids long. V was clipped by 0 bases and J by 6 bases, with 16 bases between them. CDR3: CASSLEQQGFGEQYF. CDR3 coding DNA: TGTGCCAGCAGCTTGGAACAACAGGGTTTTGGCGAGCAGTACTTC.

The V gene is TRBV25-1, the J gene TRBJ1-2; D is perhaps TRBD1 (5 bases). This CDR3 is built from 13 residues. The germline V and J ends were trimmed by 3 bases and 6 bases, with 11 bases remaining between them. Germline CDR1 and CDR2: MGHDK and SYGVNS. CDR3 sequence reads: CASSDGGTHGYTF. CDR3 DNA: TGTGCCAGCAGTGACGGGGGAACCCATGGCTACACCTTC.

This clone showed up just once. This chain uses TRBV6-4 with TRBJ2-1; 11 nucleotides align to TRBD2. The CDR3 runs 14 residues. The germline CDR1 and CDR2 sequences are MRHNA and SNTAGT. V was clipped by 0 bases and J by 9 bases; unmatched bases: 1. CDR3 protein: CASSDSGTSGEQFF. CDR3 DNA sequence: TGTGCCAGCAGTGACTCGGGGACTAGCGGTGAGCAGTTCTTC.

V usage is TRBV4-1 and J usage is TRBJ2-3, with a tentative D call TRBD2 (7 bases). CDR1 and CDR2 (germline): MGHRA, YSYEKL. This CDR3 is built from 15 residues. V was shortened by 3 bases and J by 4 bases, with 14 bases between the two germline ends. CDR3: CASSQGGLVADTQYF. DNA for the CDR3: TGCGCCAGCAGCCAGGGGGGGCTAGTGGCAGATACGCAGTATTTT.

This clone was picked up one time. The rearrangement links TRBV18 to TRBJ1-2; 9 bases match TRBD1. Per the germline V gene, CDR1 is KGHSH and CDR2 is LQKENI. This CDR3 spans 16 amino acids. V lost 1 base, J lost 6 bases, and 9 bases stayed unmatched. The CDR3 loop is CASSPRAGQGTDGYTF. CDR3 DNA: TGTGCCAGCTCACCACGGGCGGGACAGGGTACTGATGGCTACACCTTC.

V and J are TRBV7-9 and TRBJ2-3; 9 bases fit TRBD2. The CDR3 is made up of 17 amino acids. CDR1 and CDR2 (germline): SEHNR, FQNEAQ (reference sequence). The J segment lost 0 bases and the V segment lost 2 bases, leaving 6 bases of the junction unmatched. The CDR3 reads CASSLRSSGESTDTQYF. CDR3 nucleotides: TGTGCCAGCAGCTTACGATCTAGCGGGGAGAGCACAGATACGCAGTATTTT.

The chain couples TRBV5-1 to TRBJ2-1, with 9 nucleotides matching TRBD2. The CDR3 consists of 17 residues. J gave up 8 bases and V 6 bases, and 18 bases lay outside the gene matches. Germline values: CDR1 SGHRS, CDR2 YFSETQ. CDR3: CASMLAGDSYPFHEQFF. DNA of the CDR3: TGCGCCAGCATGTTAGCGGGAGACAGTTACCCCTTCCATGAGCAGTTCTTC.

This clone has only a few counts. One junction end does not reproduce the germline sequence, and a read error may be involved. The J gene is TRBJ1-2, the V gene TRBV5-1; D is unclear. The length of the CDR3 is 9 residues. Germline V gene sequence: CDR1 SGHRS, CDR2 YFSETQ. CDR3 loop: CASSLTRFF. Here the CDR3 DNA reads TGCGCCAGCAGCTTGACGAGGTTCTTC.